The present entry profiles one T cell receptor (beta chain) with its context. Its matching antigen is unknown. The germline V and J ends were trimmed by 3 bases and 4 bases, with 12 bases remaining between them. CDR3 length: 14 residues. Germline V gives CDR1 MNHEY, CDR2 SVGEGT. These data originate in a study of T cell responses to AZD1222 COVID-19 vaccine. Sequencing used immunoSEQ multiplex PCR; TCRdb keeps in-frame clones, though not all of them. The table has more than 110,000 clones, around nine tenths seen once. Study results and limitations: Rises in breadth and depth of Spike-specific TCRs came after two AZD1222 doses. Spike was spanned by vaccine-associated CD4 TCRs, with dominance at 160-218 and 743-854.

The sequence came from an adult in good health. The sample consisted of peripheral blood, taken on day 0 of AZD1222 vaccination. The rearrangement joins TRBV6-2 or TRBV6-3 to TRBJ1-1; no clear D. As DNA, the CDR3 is TGTGCCAGCAGTTATAGTTCCTTCGCCACTGAAGCTTTCTTT. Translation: CASSYSSFATEAFF.